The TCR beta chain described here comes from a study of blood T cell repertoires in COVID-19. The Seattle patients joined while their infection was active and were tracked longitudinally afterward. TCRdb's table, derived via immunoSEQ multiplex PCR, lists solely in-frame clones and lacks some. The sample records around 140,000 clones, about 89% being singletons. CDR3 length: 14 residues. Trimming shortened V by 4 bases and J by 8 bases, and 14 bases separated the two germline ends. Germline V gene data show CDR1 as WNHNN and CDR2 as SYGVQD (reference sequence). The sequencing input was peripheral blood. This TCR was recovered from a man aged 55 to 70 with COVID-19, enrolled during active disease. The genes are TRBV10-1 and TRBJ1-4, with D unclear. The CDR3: CASSGPSRNEKLFF. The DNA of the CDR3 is TGCGCCAGCAGTGGTCCATCCAGGAACGAAAAACTGTTTTTT.